Listed below are T cell receptor beta chains from one sample, sequenced in a study of blood T cell repertoires in COVID-19. Sequenced by immunoSEQ multiplex PCR; TCRdb stores in-frame clones only, minus some. The data hold about 320,000 clones, with roughly 89% observed a single time. The sequencing input was PBMCs or T cells enriched from blood (not recorded which). These receptors all stem from a woman under 30 who had recovered from COVID-19. The CDR3 runs from the conserved cysteine through the conserved F or W. Each record gives: D gene, V gene, clone size, J gene, CDR3 DNA, CDR3 protein. A D gene is named only where the DNA matches it firmly. Size is stated for part of the rows, as once, few or many counts, or as a class when the clone is expanded.

>TRBD1|TRBV27|.|TRBJ1-4
TGTGCCAGCAGCCCTCCCCGACAGGGAGGCGAAAAACTGTTTTTT
CASSPPRQGGEKLFF
>.|TRBV28|.|TRBJ2-7
TGTGCCAGCAGCCCGAGGGGGAGCTCCTACGAGCAGTACTTC
CASSPRGSSYEQYF
>.|TRBV19|.|TRBJ2-1
TGTGCCAGTAGGCTAAAGCGGGCCGATAGCTCCTACAATGAGCAGTTCTTC
CASRLKRADSSYNEQFF
>.|TRBV5-4|.|TRBJ1-1
TGTGCCAGCAGCTTGTCGAGGGACACTGAAGCTTTCTTT
CASSLSRDTEAFF
>.|TRBV18|.|TRBJ1-1
TGTGCCAGCTCACCGACAGGATTTGGCACTGAAGCTTTCTTT
CASSPTGFGTEAFF
>.|TRBV7-9|.|TRBJ1-6
TGTGCCAGCAGCTTAGAGGGGCCCCAATCACCCCTCCACTTT
CASSLEGPQSPLHF
>TRBD1|TRBV6-5|.|TRBJ2-5
TGTGCCAGCAGAGGGACAGGGGGCGCGTTAGAGACCCAGTACTTC
CASRGTGGALETQYF
>.|TRBV21-1|.|TRBJ1-4
TGTGCCAGCAGTGTAAGGGAAAAAGGGAGCCGGGCCCAGAGTGAAAAACTGTTTTTT
CASSVREKGSRAQSEKLFF
>.|TRBV4-2|.|TRBJ1-2
TGTGCCAGCAGCCTTTTGACAGGACCCCAGGGGTATGGCTACACCTTC
CASSLLTGPQGYGYTF
>.|TRBV11-2|.|TRBJ1-1
TGTGCCAGCAGCTTAGATAGACAGCCGAACACTGAAGCTTTCTTT
CASSLDRQPNTEAFF
>TRBD2|TRBV3-1/TRBV3-2|.|TRBJ2-7
TGTGCCAGCAGCCACGGACACCTACGCGCGGGAGTATTC
CASSHGHLRAGVF
>TRBD2|TRBV6-5|.|TRBJ2-1
TGTGCCAGCAGTCCCTTAGCGGGTTACTACAATGAGCAGTTCTTC
CASSPLAGYYNEQFF
>.|TRBV7-9|.|TRBJ2-7
TGTGCCAGCAGCTCTCATCCGGGAGAGCAGTACTTC
CASSSHPGEQYF
>.|TRBV5-1|.|TRBJ2-1
TGCGCCAGCAGCTTGGGGGGGCAGAGCTCCTACAATGAGCAGTTCTTC
CASSLGGQSSYNEQFF
>.|TRBV7-8|.|TRBJ1-2
TGTGCCAGCAGCTCCGTCGGCGTTCAGGGTGACTATGGCTACACCTTC
CASSSVGVQGDYGYTF
>TRBD1|TRBV6-5|.|TRBJ2-5
TGTGCCAGCAGTTGGACAGGCCAAGAGACCCAGTACTTC
CASSWTGQETQYF
>.|TRBV29-1|.|TRBJ2-1
TGCAGCGTTGAAGTTTTGGCAACGGAGCAGTTCTTC
CSVEVLATEQFF
>TRBD1|TRBV5-1|.|TRBJ1-4
TGCGCCAGCAGCTCTCAGGGGGGCAATGAAAAACTGTTTTTT
CASSSQGGNEKLFF
>TRBD2|TRBV4-1|.|TRBJ2-3
TGCGCCAGCAGCCATCGTTCGGTCGCGGGAGCTCGAGGTAGCACAGATACGCAGTATTTT
CASSHRSVAGARGSTDTQYF
>TRBD1|TRBV18|.|TRBJ1-2
TGTGCCAGCTCCCCCGGCACAGGGGGCGATGGCTACACCTTC
CASSPGTGGDGYTF
>.|TRBV5-6|.|TRBJ1-4
TGTGCCAGCAGCTCCCGGACAGCGGAAAAACTGTTTTTT
CASSSRTAEKLFF
>TRBD2|TRBV7-9|.|TRBJ2-5
TGTGCCAGCAGCCCCGGGGGGGGTCCCCAAGAGACCCAGTACTTC
CASSPGGGPQETQYF
>.|TRBV4-1|few|TRBJ1-4
TGCGCCAGCAGCCCAGGGGACGGCCACAATGAAAAACTGTTTTTT
CASSPGDGHNEKLFF
>.|TRBV27|.|TRBJ2-5
TGTGCCAGCAGTGAAGGGGGACGGGAGACCCAGTACTTC
CASSEGGRETQYF
>.|TRBV7-9|.|TRBJ1-2
TGTGCCAGCAGAGAATATCCGGGGAAGAGCTATGGCTACACCTTC
CASREYPGKSYGYTF
>TRBD2|TRBV28|.|TRBJ2-7
TGTGCCAGCAGCCCTGGCGGGAGACCCTACGAGCAGTACTTC
CASSPGGRPYEQYF
>.|TRBV28|.|TRBJ1-1
TGTGCCAGCAGTCAAGACGGGGTTCGGAACACTGAAGCTTTCTTT
CASSQDGVRNTEAFF
>TRBD1|TRBV5-1|.|TRBJ1-5
TGCGCCAGCAGCTTAGAGACAGGGGTTCAGCCCCAGCATTTT
CASSLETGVQPQHF
>.|TRBV4-1|few|TRBJ2-7
TGCGCCAGCAGCCAGTTAGGCCAACGGAGGACCTACGAGCAGTACTTC
CASSQLGQRRTYEQYF
>.|TRBV4-2|few|TRBJ2-7
TGTGCCAGCAGCCAACTCCCCCCTTACGAGCAGTACTTC
CASSQLPPYEQYF
>TRBD2|TRBV28|.|TRBJ2-5
TGTGCCAGCGGGGGCGGGGGGACCGCTCAAGAGACCCAGTACTTC
CASGGGGTAQETQYF
>.|TRBV7-3|.|TRBJ2-2
TGTGCCAGCAGCTTTGGAGGGGCCGGGGAGCTGTTTTTT
CASSFGGAGELFF
>.|TRBV5-1|.|TRBJ1-1
TGCGCCAGCAGCTCCCGTCCGGGGGACACTGAAGCTTTCTTT
CASSSRPGDTEAFF
>.|TRBV9|.|TRBJ1-6
TGTGCCAGCAGCGTACAGGGCAATTCACCCCTCCACTTT
CASSVQGNSPLHF
>.|TRBV25-1|.|TRBJ1-2
TGTGCCAGCAGTGAACCTCCAAGGGGGGGGGCTTTAATTGATGGCTACACCTTC
CASSEPPRGGALIDGYTF
>TRBD1|TRBV4-1|.|TRBJ1-5
TGCGCCAGCAGCCAATATTCGGGACAGGGGGGATTGAGCAATCAGCCCCAGCATTTT
CASSQYSGQGGLSNQPQHF
>TRBD2|TRBV6-1|once|TRBJ2-1
TGTGCCAGCAGCCCCCAGACGAGCGGGAGCGGATTCTTC
CASSPQTSGSGFF
>TRBD1|TRBV28|.|TRBJ1-1
TGTGCCAGCAGTCTTACAGGGGGGGACACTGAAGCTTTCTTT
CASSLTGGDTEAFF
>.|TRBV9|.|TRBJ1-6
TGTGCCAGCAGCGCCGACAGCGGGTTTCTCCCCCTCCACTTT
CASSADSGFLPLHF
>.|TRBV21-1|.|TRBJ1-2
TGTGCCAGCAGTTGCGGACCGGGACAGGGTTGTGGCTACACCTTC
CASSCGPGQGCGYTF
>.|TRBV28|.|TRBJ1-2
TGTGCCAGCACCCTGCTGCGGGGCTATGGCTACACCTTC
CASTLLRGYGYTF
>.|TRBV18|.|TRBJ2-7
TGTGCCAGCTCACCGAATGAAGGGGGAAAACGGATCTACGAGCAGTACTTC
CASSPNEGGKRIYEQYF
>TRBD2|TRBV5-4|.|TRBJ2-1
TGTGCCAGCAGCTTGGCTGGCGGGAGGGCCGGGAATGAGCAGTTCTTC
CASSLAGGRAGNEQFF
>.|TRBV21-1|.|TRBJ2-7
TGTGCCAGCAGCACAACGGGGTCCATTAATAATCCCCTGTCGAATGACGAGCAGTACTTC
CASSTTGSINNPLSNDEQYF